This TCR beta chain was captured in a study of shared clonotypes between healthy human individuals. Looking at the study overall: CD4 naive and memory got three plates each, CD8 naive two, CD8 memory one. The study's findings and limits: Rarefaction gave evidence that sorted-subset sequencing remained incomplete despite large depth.

V lost 7 bases and J 5 bases, leaving 21 bases between the germline ends. This CDR3 contains 15 residues. CDR1 SGDLS and CDR2 YYNGEE come from the germline V gene. Naive CD8 cells were CD45RO-negative, positively selected for CCR7, excluding terminally differentiated effector memory CD45RA+ cells. Only Caucasian adults living in Nashville, Tennessee made up the donor group. The authors' processing: ImmunoSEQ only sent back junction sequences with no quality scores, so filtering was done differently. TCRdb's copy holds only in-frame clones and misses some; the assay was immunoSEQ multiplex PCR. That table gives V, J and clone size, and the DNA gave D and trimming. This repertoire shows some 2,000,000 clones, approximately 94% found once; its top ten account for 0.85% to 1.3%. On this clone itself: The antigen is undetermined.

The chain combines TRBV9 with TRBJ2-5, with a weak D call TRBD2 (6 bases). Source material: naive CD8+ T cells sorted from blood. The sequence was collected from a man aged 18 to 30 in good health. CDR3 nucleotides: TGTGCCAGCGGAGGAGGGCGAGGAGGCGGGGAGACCCAGTACTTC. Amino acids: CASGGGRGGGETQYF. Full variable domain (outside the CDR3, taken from reference TRBV9 and TRBJ2-5): DSGVTQTPKHLITATGQRVTLRCSPRSGDLSVYWYQQSLDQGLQFLIQYYNGEERAKGNILERFSAQQFPDLHSELNLSSLELGDSALYFCASGGGRGGGETQYFGPGTRLLVL.